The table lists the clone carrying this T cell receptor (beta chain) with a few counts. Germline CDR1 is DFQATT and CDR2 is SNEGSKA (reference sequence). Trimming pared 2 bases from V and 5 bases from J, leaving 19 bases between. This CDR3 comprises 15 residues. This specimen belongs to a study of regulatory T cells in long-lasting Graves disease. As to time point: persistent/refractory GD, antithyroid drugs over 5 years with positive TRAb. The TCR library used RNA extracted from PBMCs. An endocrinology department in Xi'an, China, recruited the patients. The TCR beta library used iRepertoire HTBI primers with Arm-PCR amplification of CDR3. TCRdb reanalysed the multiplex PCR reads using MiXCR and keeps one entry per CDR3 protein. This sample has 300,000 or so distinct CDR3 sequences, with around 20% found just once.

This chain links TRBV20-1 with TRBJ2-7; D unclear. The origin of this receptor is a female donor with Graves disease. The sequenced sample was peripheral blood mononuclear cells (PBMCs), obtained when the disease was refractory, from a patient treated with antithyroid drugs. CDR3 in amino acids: CSARSSEVFGNEQYF. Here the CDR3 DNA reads TGCAGTGCTAGATCGAGCGAGGTGTTTGGAAACGAGCAGTACTTC.